Following are 23 T cell receptor beta chains from one sample sequenced in a study of T cell responses to AZD1222 COVID-19 vaccine. Produced via immunoSEQ multiplex PCR; TCRdb's table is partial and in-frame only. The sample has around 140,000 clones; 80% to 95% are singletons. This specimen was peripheral blood, taken on day 0 of AZD1222 vaccination. All receptors come from an adult in good health.

V and J are TRBV27 and TRBJ1-4; maybe TRBD1 (5 bases). V was shortened by 3 bases and J by 4 bases, with 9 bases between the two germline ends. The CDR3 totals 14 residues. The germline V gene has CDR1 MNHEY and CDR2 SMNVEV (reference sequence). CDR3 region: CASSLGQDNEKLFF. CDR3 coding DNA: TGTGCCAGCAGTTTGGGGCAGGATAATGAAAAACTGTTTTTT. Full variable domain (remainder filled in from reference TRBV27 and TRBJ1-4): EAQVTQNPRYLITVTGKKLTVTCSQNMNHEYMSWYRQDPGLGLRQIYYSMNVEVTDKGDVPEGYKVSRKEKRNFPLILESPSPNQTSLYFCASSLGQDNEKLFFGSGTQLSVL.

The rearrangement uses TRBV24-1 and TRBJ2-1; 7 bases match TRBD1. Germline V CDR1 and CDR2: KGHDR, SFDVKD. With 3 bases clipped from V and 13 bases from J, the junction kept 17 bases outside the gene matches. This CDR3 contains 16 residues. The CDR3 region is CATSDPRDSTYLPQFF. Here the CDR3 DNA reads TGTGCCACCAGTGATCCCCGGGACAGTACTTATCTCCCCCAGTTCTTC.

The rearrangement links TRBV11-3 to TRBJ2-1; 9 bases are a match to TRBD2. The CDR3 length is 15 residues. V lost 5 bases to trimming and J lost 5 bases; unmatched junction nucleotides: 7. The germline gives CDR1 SGHNT, CDR2 YENEEA. For the CDR3, the DNA is TGTGCCAGCAGCGAGGGGACTAGCAGAAACAATGAGCAGTTCTTC. It translates to CASSEGTSRNNEQFF.

This chain links TRBV5-1 with TRBJ2-2; D might be TRBD2 (6 bases). CDR3 size: 14 residues. Germline CDR1 and CDR2: SGHRS and YFSETQ. The V and J ends lost 1 base and 6 bases respectively, with 10 bases between them. Written as DNA, the CDR3 is TGCGCCAGCAGCTTGCAGTGGGAGGCCGGGGAGCTGTTTTTT. Translation: CASSLQWEAGELFF.

The chain has TRBV24-1 and TRBJ1-5; no clear D. Per the germline V gene, CDR1 is KGHDR and CDR2 is SFDVKD. Trimming pared 3 bases from V and 2 bases from J, leaving 4 bases between. This CDR3 is built from 13 residues. The CDR3, as DNA: TGTGCCACCAGTGATCGTGGCAATCAGCCCCAGCATTTT. It encodes CATSDRGNQPQHF.

The chain carries TRBV6-5 and TRBJ2-7; the match to TRBD2 covers 8 bases. V shed 2 bases and J 9 bases; nucleotides not matched to a gene: 12. CDR1 and CDR2 (germline): MNHEY, SVGAGI. The CDR3 has 15 residues. The CDR3 loop reads CASSYPPSGGGAQYF. DNA for the CDR3: TGTGCCAGCAGTTACCCCCCAAGCGGGGGTGGGGCGCAGTACTTC.

J is TRBJ2-1 and V is TRBV6-1; 8 bases agree with TRBD2. The CDR3 contains 14 residues. Per the germline V gene, CDR1 is MNHNS and CDR2 is SASEGT. V was pared by 3 bases and J by 6 bases, with 4 bases of the junction left unmatched. As DNA, the CDR3 is TGTGCCAGCAGTGAGGGACTAGGGGTCAATGAGCAGTTCTTC. Its protein is CASSEGLGVNEQFF.

The V and J genes are TRBV29-1 and TRBJ2-2; D is possibly TRBD1 or TRBD2 (5 bases each). Looked up from germline, CDR1 is SQVTM and CDR2 is ANQGSEA. Trimming cost V 4 bases and J 2 bases, with 17 bases left between them. The CDR3 covers 16 residues. The CDR3 sequence is CSVGDRVSLNTGELFF. Here the CDR3 DNA reads TGCAGCGTTGGGGACCGAGTTAGCCTTAACACCGGGGAGCTGTTTTTT.

The gene calls are TRBV3-1 (or the pseudogene TRBV3-2) and TRBJ1-1; D is unresolved. Looked up from germline, CDR1 is LGHDT and CDR2 is YNNKEL (reference sequence). V was trimmed by 1 base and J by 2 bases, leaving 8 bases between them. This CDR3 comprises 14 residues. The CDR3 loop is CASSQGYGNTEAFF. The DNA of the CDR3 is TGTGCCAGCAGCCAAGGTTACGGAAACACTGAAGCTTTCTTT.

The J gene is TRBJ2-2, the V gene TRBV6-5; D unresolved. The CDR3 contains 14 residues. Germline V CDR1 and CDR2: MNHEY, SVGAGI. The V end was cut by 7 bases, the J end by 0 bases, with 9 bases between. The CDR3 region is CASKAIANTGELFF. As DNA, the CDR3 is TGTGCCAGCAAAGCAATAGCGAACACCGGGGAGCTGTTTTTT.

This sequence joins TRBV5-1 and TRBJ2-7; 9 bases are a match to TRBD1. Trimming at V came to 6 bases and at J to 6 bases, leaving 7 bases not matched to a gene. This CDR3 contains 13 residues. CDR1 is SGHRS, CDR2 YFSETQ, per germline. CDR3: CASTNTGGFEQYF. CDR3 DNA: TGCGCCAGCACCAACACAGGGGGCTTCGAGCAGTACTTC.

V gene TRBV3-1 (or the pseudogene TRBV3-2) combines with J gene TRBJ2-2; D perhaps matches TRBD2 (6 bases). V gave up 0 bases and J gave up 11 bases, with 16 bases separating them. Germline V lookup: CDR1 LGHDT, CDR2 YNNKEL (reference sequence). The CDR3 sequence is 15 residues long. The CDR3 region has the DNA TGTGCCAGCAGCCAAGAAGTAGGCCTAGCGTCCGAGCTGTTTTTT. It is translated as CASSQEVGLASELFF.

CDR3 residues: CASTSFRDRGDTQYF. The CDR3 DNA is TGTGCCAGTACCTCTTTTCGGGACAGGGGGGATACGCAGTATTTT. The chain recombines TRBV3-1 (or the pseudogene TRBV3-2) with TRBJ2-3, with 11 bases fitting TRBD1. The V and J ends lost 9 bases and 6 bases, in that order; junction bases with no gene match: 11. CDR1 and CDR2 (germline): LGHDT, YNNKEL (reference sequence). This CDR3 comprises 15 residues.

The rearrangement uses TRBV3-1 (or the pseudogene TRBV3-2) and TRBJ1-4; D is ambiguous. V was trimmed by 1 base and J by 8 bases, leaving 5 bases between them. Germline V gene sequence: CDR1 LGHDT, CDR2 YNNKEL (reference sequence). This CDR3 contains 12 residues. In nucleotides, the CDR3 is TGTGCCAGCAGCCAAGCGGTCGAAAAACTGTTTTTT. Its translation: CASSQAVEKLFF.

This sequence joins TRBV12-3 or TRBV12-4 and TRBJ1-5, with D possibly being TRBD1 (6 bases). The ends were cut back, 6 bases at V and 2 bases at J, with 8 bases in the middle. This CDR3 region has 13 residues. The CDR3 DNA reads as TGTGCCAGCAGCGACAGGCGCAATCAGCCCCAGCATTTT. This encodes CASSDRRNQPQHF.

V and J are TRBV18 and TRBJ2-5, with TRBD1 matching 9 bases. The trim removed 2 bases at V and 5 bases at J, leaving 15 bases unmatched. The CDR3 runs to 18 residues. Germline-derived CDR1 and CDR2 are KGHSH and LQKENI. CDR3 amino acids: CASSPGFTGTGSVETQYF. CDR3 in DNA: TGTGCCAGCTCACCAGGGTTCACCGGGACAGGGTCGGTGGAGACCCAGTACTTC.

The chain uses TRBV15 and TRBJ1-4; 8 nucleotides line up with TRBD1. From germline, CDR1 is LNHNV and CDR2 YYDKDF (reference sequence). V gave up 0 bases and J gave up 14 bases; unmatched junction bases: 11. This CDR3 is built from 15 residues. CDR3 protein: CATSRDIGTGPSLFF. In nucleotides, the CDR3 is TGTGCCACCAGCAGAGATATCGGGACAGGCCCGTCGCTGTTTTTT.

V is TRBV5-8 and J is TRBJ2-7, with D tentatively TRBD2 (5 bases). From germline, CDR1 is SGHTS and CDR2 YDEGEE. Between the trimmed V and J ends, which lost 0 bases and 7 bases, there was a span of 14 bases. The CDR3 length is 14 residues. This CDR3 reads CASSLGAGTLEQYF. The CDR3 DNA reads TGTGCCAGCAGCTTGGGGGCGGGTACTTTAGAGCAGTACTTC.

The V gene is TRBV3-1 (or the pseudogene TRBV3-2), the J gene TRBJ2-3, with TRBD2 matching over 10 bases. This CDR3 is built from 16 residues. Germline trimming cut 0 bases from V and 3 bases from J; bases unmatched to any gene: 3. Germline CDR1 LGHDT, CDR2 YNNKEL (reference sequence). Written as DNA, the CDR3 is TGTGCCAGCAGCCAAGAAATGGGACTAGCGACAGATACGCAGTATTTT. Its protein is CASSQEMGLATDTQYF.

The chain uses TRBV7-9 and TRBJ2-2; 8 bases are shared with TRBD2. From germline, CDR1 is SEHNR and CDR2 FQNEAQ (reference sequence). J lost 6 bases, V lost 5 bases, and 8 bases had no gene match. CDR3 size: 15 residues. CDR3 DNA sequence: TGTGCCAGCAGCCCCGCCGGCGGGGGGTCCGGGGAGCTGTTTTTT. Protein product: CASSPAGGGSGELFF.

The chain combines TRBV10-3 with TRBJ2-3; a weak D match, TRBD2 (6 bases). V was cut by 11 bases and J by 0 bases, with 21 bases left in between. Germline V lookup: CDR1 ENHRY, CDR2 SYGVKD. The CDR3 covers 16 residues. The CDR3 here is CAVRQQRDSSTDTQYF. The CDR3 nucleotides are TGTGCCGTACGCCAACAGAGGGACTCTAGCACAGATACGCAGTATTTT.

The chain couples TRBV7-2 to TRBJ1-1; possible D gene TRBD1, 6 bases. Trimming took off 5 bases at V and 1 base at J, with 17 bases between the two ends. Per germline, CDR1 SGHTA and CDR2 FQGNSA. The CDR3 totals 16 residues. DNA of the CDR3: TGTGCCAGCAGCAAGGGACGGGACAAAAGGAACACTGAAGCTTTCTTT. It encodes CASSKGRDKRNTEAFF.

This chain links TRBV15 with TRBJ2-7; 10 bases line up with TRBD2. V trimming: 4 bases; J trimming: 7 bases; junction bases outside the gene matches: 13. The germline V gene encodes CDR1 LNHNV and CDR2 YYDKDF (reference sequence). The CDR3 is made up of 16 amino acids. This CDR3 is CATSILRSSGRNEQYF. The CDR3 DNA follows: TGTGCCACCAGCATCCTCCGGTCTAGCGGGAGAAATGAGCAGTACTTC. The full variable domain, completed using reference TRBV15 and TRBJ2-7, is DAMVIQNPRYQVTQFGKPVTLSCSQTLNHNVMYWYQQKSSQAPKLLFHYYDKDFNNEADTPDNFQSRRPNTSFCFLDIRSPGLGDTAMYLCATSILRSSGRNEQYFGPGTRLTVT.